The 32 T cell receptor beta chains given below trace back to one sample, sequenced in a study of CD8 T cells in Susac syndrome. With random hexamers, 0.5 to 1 ug RNA was reverse transcribed. Each CDR3 protein gets one entry after TCRdb re-called the immunoSEQ multiplex PCR reads with MiXCR. The sample includes about 180,000 distinct CDR3 sequences, around 95% of them seen just once. The sequencing sample was made of CD4+ T cells from PBMCs. Receptors were obtained from a human donor with multiple sclerosis.

This chain connects TRBV4-1 to TRBJ2-2; a possible D gene is TRBD1 (6 bases). CDR1 is MGHRA and CDR2 is YSYEKL in the germline V gene. V was pared by 3 bases and J by 4 bases, with 15 bases between. CDR3 length equals 16 residues. CDR3 DNA sequence: TGCGCCAGCAGCCATGCTACAGGGTCGGGCACCGGGGAGCTGTTTTTT. Its protein product is CASSHATGSGTGELFF.

The CDR3 is CSAYGGLPKGEQYF. The CDR3, as DNA: TGCAGTGCTTACGGGGGCCTCCCTAAGGGTGAGCAGTACTTC. This chain joins TRBV20-1 and TRBJ2-7; D could derive from TRBD1 or TRBD2 (6 bases each). CDR1 and CDR2 from the germline V gene are DFQATT and SNEGSKA (reference sequence). The germline V and J ends were trimmed by 5 bases and 7 bases, with 21 bases remaining between them. The CDR3 contains 14 residues.

V usage is TRBV6-6 and J usage is TRBJ2-7; a weak D match, TRBD2 (5 bases). With 2 bases removed from V and 0 bases from J, the gap between germline ends came to 8 bases. Germline V lookup: CDR1 MNHNY, CDR2 SVGAGI (reference sequence). CDR3 length: 14 amino acids. The CDR3, as DNA: TGTGCCAGCAGTTACGGACTGAACTCCTACGAGCAGTACTTC. Protein: CASSYGLNSYEQYF.

The rearrangement links TRBV30 to TRBJ2-6; D remains unclear. CDR3 length: 13 residues. The ends were cut back, 0 bases at V and 13 bases at J, with 13 bases in the middle. CDR1 is GTSNPN and CDR2 is SVGIG in the germline V gene (reference sequence). CDR3 in DNA: TGTGCCTGGAGTGTCCAGGCCCCCCGGGTCCTGACTTTC. Translating gives CAWSVQAPRVLTF.

A single count supports this clonotype. The V call is TRBV2, the J call TRBJ1-1; the D gene is possibly TRBD1 (5 bases). Trimming pared 5 bases from V and 7 bases from J, leaving 5 bases between. There are 10 residues in the CDR3. Germline CDR1 and CDR2: SNHLY and FYNNEI. The CDR3 reads CASSTGEAFF. In DNA form, the CDR3 reads TGTGCCAGCAGTACAGGTGAAGCTTTCTTT.

The chain joins TRBV4-2 to TRBJ2-5; D is uncertain. With 2 bases removed from V and 2 bases from J, the gap between germline ends came to 6 bases. The CDR3 loop spans 13 amino acids. Germline assignment: CDR1 LGHNA and CDR2 YNFKEQ. CDR3 in amino acids: CASSQNLQETQYF. CDR3 coding DNA: TGTGCCAGCAGCCAAAACTTACAAGAGACCCAGTACTTC.

The rearrangement uses TRBV12-3 or TRBV12-4 and TRBJ2-1, with TRBD2 identical over 9 bases. CDR3 length: 16 residues. Trimming took 1 base from V and 7 from J; bases not matched to a gene: 8. Here the CDR3 reads CASSLVRGGPGNEQFF. The CDR3 coding sequence is TGTGCCAGCAGTTTAGTGCGGGGGGGCCCTGGTAATGAGCAGTTCTTC.

The rearrangement links TRBV23-1 to TRBJ2-7; possible D gene TRBD2, 5 bases. TRBV23-1 is an open reading frame, and its role is uncertain. V was trimmed by 10 bases and J by 3 bases, leaving 19 bases between them. The CDR3 covers 14 residues. Here the CDR3 DNA reads TGCGCCACCCACGGATCTAATCGGGACTACGAGCAGTACTTC. It translates to CATHGSNRDYEQYF.

V and J are TRBV7-9 and TRBJ1-5; tentative D call: TRBD1 (5 bases). The CDR3 is 13 amino acids. Germline V lookup: CDR1 SEHNR, CDR2 FQNEAQ (reference sequence). Trimming left V 1 base short and J 7 bases short, with 8 bases between. CDR3 loop: CASSLVGDQPQHF. CDR3 coding DNA: TGTGCCAGCAGCTTAGTGGGGGACCAGCCCCAGCATTTT.

The J gene is TRBJ1-1, the V gene TRBV4-1; D is unclear. CDR1 MGHRA and CDR2 YSYEKL come from the germline V gene. The CDR3 spans 14 residues. Between the trimmed V and J ends, which lost 4 bases and 1 base, there was a span of 10 bases. CDR3 residues: CASSRFNTNTEAFF. The CDR3, as DNA: TGCGCCAGCAGCCGTTTCAACACGAACACTGAAGCTTTCTTT.

The chain is built from TRBV7-6 and TRBJ1-6; tentatively, D is TRBD1 (5 bases). The V and J ends lost 4 bases and 6 bases respectively, with 13 bases between them. The CDR3 spans 15 residues. The germline CDR1 and CDR2 sequences are SGHVS and FNYEAQ. CDR3 sequence reads: CASSSTEKLNSPLHF. For the CDR3, the DNA is TGTGCCAGCAGCTCGACAGAGAAACTTAATTCACCCCTCCACTTT.

The V gene is TRBV25-1, the J gene TRBJ1-6; no clear D. The CDR3 is 16 residues long. The germline V and J ends were trimmed by 1 base and 0 bases, with 7 bases remaining between them. Germline assignment: CDR1 MGHDK and CDR2 SYGVNS. In DNA form, the CDR3 reads TGTGCCAGCAGTGAATCGGGGTTCTCCTATAATTCACCCCTCCACTTT. It yields the protein CASSESGFSYNSPLHF.

This chain links TRBV20-1 with TRBJ2-3; no clear D. Germline-derived CDR1 and CDR2 are DFQATT and SNEGSKA (reference sequence). CDR3 size: 13 residues. V was clipped by 3 bases and J by 2 bases, with 9 bases between them. CDR3 region: CSARRQNTDTQYF. The DNA for the CDR3 is TGCAGTGCTAGGCGTCAGAACACAGATACGCAGTATTTT.

The chain joins TRBV12-3 or TRBV12-4 to TRBJ1-1; no clear D. Trimming stripped 6 bases from V and 6 bases from J, with 17 bases between. The CDR3 runs to 14 residues. CDR3: CASSWGRESAEAFF. The CDR3 DNA is TGTGCCAGCAGCTGGGGAAGGGAGAGCGCTGAAGCTTTCTTT.

The chain links TRBV27 to TRBJ2-5, with D hard to call. The CDR3 has 15 amino acids. Germline V gene lookup returns CDR1 MNHEY and CDR2 SMNVEV (reference sequence). V was cut by 6 bases and J by 5 bases, with 19 bases left in between. DNA for the CDR3: TGTGCCAGCAGCCGTTTCTACGGCATTGGGGAGACCCAGTACTTC. Translating it yields CASSRFYGIGETQYF.

CDR3 in DNA: TGTGCCAGCAGTTACTCGTCAGGGTCCAATTCACCCCTCCACTTT. It is translated as CASSYSSGSNSPLHF. The chain couples TRBV6-5 to TRBJ1-6, with D tentatively TRBD1 (5 bases). CDR3 size: 15 residues. Germline values: CDR1 MNHEY, CDR2 SVGAGI. Trimming left V 0 bases short and J 7 bases short, with 10 bases between.

The chain employs TRBV30 and TRBJ1-1; possibly TRBD1 for D (6 bases). The CDR3 is 13 amino acids. Deletions cut 5 bases from V and 1 base from J, with 11 bases between. Germline values: CDR1 GTSNPN, CDR2 SVGIG (reference sequence). The CDR3 here is CAWGRGANTEAFF. The CDR3 bases are TGTGCCTGGGGCAGGGGTGCGAACACTGAAGCTTTCTTT.

The chain carries TRBV12-3 or TRBV12-4 and TRBJ1-2, with D unresolved. Trimming removed 6 bases from V and 6 bases from J, with 11 bases in between. The CDR3 consists of 12 residues. The CDR3 is CASSPEGNGYTF. CDR3 sequence (DNA): TGTGCCAGCAGCCCAGAGGGTAATGGCTACACCTTC.

The chain recombines TRBV20-1 with TRBJ2-3, with 9 bases fitting TRBD1. Germline CDR1 DFQATT, CDR2 SNEGSKA (reference sequence). The CDR3 is made up of 13 amino acids. The CDR3 is CSAGTGYSDTQYF. CDR3 coding DNA: TGCAGCGCCGGGACAGGGTATTCAGATACGCAGTATTTT.

This sequence joins TRBV20-1 and TRBJ1-2; the D gene is possibly TRBD1 (5 bases). The CDR3 covers 14 residues. Germline CDR1 reads DFQATT; CDR2 reads SNEGSKA (reference sequence). Trimming stripped 0 bases from V and 3 bases from J, with 11 bases between. The CDR3 region has the DNA TGCAGTGCTAGAGAGGCAGGGAGTGACTATGGCTACACCTTC. This codes for CSAREAGSDYGYTF.

The chain combines TRBV29-1 with TRBJ2-5; 7 bases agree with TRBD1. The CDR3 runs to 11 residues. V shed 6 bases and J 4 bases; nucleotides not matched to a gene: 2. Germline CDR1 is SQVTM and CDR2 is ANQGSEA. CDR3 region: CSVRQGETQYF. The CDR3 DNA reads as TGCAGCGTCCGACAGGGAGAGACCCAGTACTTC.

This clonotype is a singleton in its sample. The V call is TRBV12-3 or TRBV12-4, the J call TRBJ1-2, with D possibly being TRBD1 (5 bases). Trimming took 6 bases from V and 7 from J, leaving 15 bases between them. The CDR3 is made up of 13 amino acids. As DNA, the CDR3 is TGTGCCAGCAGGGCCGACAGACCTGGTGGCTACACCTTC. It translates to CASRADRPGGYTF.

This clonotype has a single count. This chain joins TRBV5-1 and TRBJ2-5, with a possible D match to TRBD2 (6 bases). Trimming shortened V by 5 bases and J by 5 bases, and 13 bases separated the two germline ends. Germline values: CDR1 SGHRS, CDR2 YFSETQ. The CDR3 totals 13 residues. The CDR3 region has the DNA TGCGCCAGCAGAAGGGACTTTATGGAGACCCAGTACTTC. It codes for CASRRDFMETQYF.

The CDR3 nucleotides read TGTGCCAGCAGCTTGGGGGGTAGCGTCGCACTTCGCTCCTACGAGCAGTACTTC. It translates to CASSLGGSVALRSYEQYF. The V gene is TRBV5-6, the J gene TRBJ2-7; TRBD2 is a possible D gene (5 bases). Germline CDR1 and CDR2: SGHDT and YYEEEE. The CDR3 runs 18 residues. Between the trimmed V and J ends, which lost 0 bases and 0 bases, there was a span of 19 bases.

The chain recombines TRBV9 with TRBJ1-2; D is ambiguous. Trimming pared 0 bases from V and 5 bases from J, leaving 5 bases between. The CDR3 has 12 amino acids. Germline CDR1 SGDLS, CDR2 YYNGEE. The DNA for the CDR3 is TGTGCCAGCAGCGTAGTGGGTTATGGCTACACCTTC. Translated: CASSVVGYGYTF.

This clonotype was detected once. The rearrangement joins TRBV20-1 to TRBJ1-2; TRBD1 agrees at 9 bases. The V gene end was trimmed by 5 bases and the J gene end by 7 bases; junction bases not matched to a gene: 14. The CDR3 is 15 amino acids. The germline V gene has CDR1 DFQATT and CDR2 SNEGSKA (reference sequence). The CDR3 coding sequence is TGCAGTGCTCCGACCGGGACAGGGTACATATTTGGCTACACCTTC. Its protein is CSAPTGTGYIFGYTF.

V gene TRBV6-5 combines with J gene TRBJ2-3, with 8 bases aligning to TRBD2. After removal of 2 bases from V and 4 bases from J, the junction contained 8 bases not matched to a gene. This CDR3 is 16 amino acids long. Germline CDR1 and CDR2: MNHEY and SVGAGI. CDR3 bases: TGTGCCAGCAGTTACGGCGGGGGGAGGGTCGCAGATACGCAGTATTTT. Translation: CASSYGGGRVADTQYF.

This clonotype was observed once. The chain uses TRBV7-9 and TRBJ2-5; 7 nucleotides align to TRBD1. In germline, CDR1 is SEHNR, CDR2 FQNEAQ (reference sequence). The CDR3 has 16 residues. Losses at the gene ends were 1 base for V and 5 bases for J; bases not matched to a gene: 10. The CDR3 bases are TGTGCCAGCAGCTTAGGGGACAGTCTGAGAGAGGAGACCCAGTACTTC. This translates into CASSLGDSLREETQYF. The full variable domain, with the rest looked up from reference TRBV7-9 and TRBJ2-5, is DTGVSQNPRHKITKRGQNVTFRCDPISEHNRLYWYRQTLGQGPEFLTYFQNEAQLEKSRLLSDRFSAERPKGSFSTLEIQRTEQGDSAMYLCASSLGDSLREETQYFGPGTRLLVL.

This chain links TRBV29-1 with TRBJ1-5; D possibly corresponds to TRBD1 (5 bases). Germline CDR1 SQVTM, CDR2 ANQGSEA. The CDR3 sequence is 13 residues long. The V and J ends lost 2 bases and 1 base respectively, with 6 bases between them. The CDR3 bases are TGCAGCGTTGAAACAGGCAGCAATCAGCCCCAGCATTTT. Amino acid sequence: CSVETGSNQPQHF.

The chain employs TRBV18 and TRBJ1-2; D not certain. Trimming left V 1 base short and J 4 bases short, with 13 bases between. This CDR3 is built from 15 residues. Germline CDR1 and CDR2: KGHSH and LQKENI. CDR3 region: CASSPRPKGGYGYTF. The CDR3 DNA follows: TGTGCCAGCTCACCACGCCCAAAGGGAGGCTATGGCTACACCTTC.

The genes are TRBV30 and TRBJ2-2; 9 bases map to TRBD1. CDR1 and CDR2 (germline): GTSNPN, SVGIG (reference sequence). CDR3 length: 15 residues. J was trimmed by 3 bases and V by 2 bases; bases with no gene match: 4. The CDR3 spells CAWSRGDRDTGELFF. The DNA for the CDR3 is TGTGCCTGGAGTAGGGGGGACAGGGACACCGGGGAGCTGTTTTTT.

V is TRBV5-1 and J is TRBJ2-5, with TRBD1 identical over 7 bases. The CDR3 runs to 14 residues. The junction had 5 bases not matched to a gene; V was cut back by 2 bases and J by 4 bases. The germline V gene encodes CDR1 SGHRS and CDR2 YFSETQ. CDR3 loop: CASSLGQAGETQYF. DNA for the CDR3: TGCGCCAGCAGCTTAGGACAGGCCGGAGAGACCCAGTACTTC.